These T cell receptor beta chains were read from a single sample in a study of vaccination and CD4 T cells after COVID-19. TCRdb ran MiXCR on the PCR reads and lists one entry per CDR3 protein. Among around 7,100 distinct CDR3 sequences, around 47% were seen once, and the ten largest hold around two fifths. No antigen is known for these receptors. Specimen: CD4+ T cells from blood, cultured in vitro. All receptors derive from a human donor in good health. Both conserved end residues are part of each CDR3. D genes are given only for firm matches. Clone size is shown for a subset of rows, as once, few, many or a class of expanded clone.

clone_size,j_call,d_call,v_call,cdr3_nt,cdr3_aa
.,TRBJ2-7,.,TRBV6-5,TGTGCCAGCAGTTATAAGACTGATGACTACGAGCAGTACTTC,CASSYKTDDYEQYF
.,TRBJ1-1,TRBD1,TRBV5-1,TGCGCCAGCAGTACAGGGGGAGGGACTGAAGCTTTCTTT,CASSTGGGTEAFF
.,TRBJ1-1,.,TRBV4-1,TGCGCCAGCAGCCACAGGGAGGGTACTGAAGCTTTCTTT,CASSHREGTEAFF
once,TRBJ2-2,.,TRBV12-3/TRBV12-4,TGTGCCAGCAGTCCCGGGATAGGAGGCGGGGAGCTGTTTTTT,CASSPGIGGGELFF
once,TRBJ2-1,TRBD1,TRBV19,TGTGCCAGTAGTTTTCGAACAGGGGAACAGTTCTTC,CASSFRTGEQFF
.,TRBJ2-3,TRBD1,TRBV28,TGTGCCAGCAGGCGGGACAGGGTTAGGGACACAGATACGCAGTATTTT,CASRRDRVRDTDTQYF
few,TRBJ2-3,TRBD2,TRBV7-2,TGTGCCAGCAGCTTACGGCAGGGACTAGCGGGAGGTAGCACAGATACGCAGTATTTT,CASSLRQGLAGGSTDTQYF
few,TRBJ1-2,TRBD1,TRBV10-3,TGTGCCATCAGTGAAGTAGGAGGGACAGGGGGCTCCGGCTACACCTTC,CAISEVGGTGGSGYTF
.,TRBJ1-1,.,TRBV28,TGTGCCAGCAGTTCTGAGGGCAGGGCGGCTGAAGCTTTCTTT,CASSSEGRAAEAFF
.,TRBJ2-2,.,TRBV20-1,TGCAGTGCTAGAGGCACTTACACCGGGGAGCTGTTTTTT,CSARGTYTGELFF
.,TRBJ1-1,.,TRBV28,TGTGCCAGCGTGGCAGCGTCGATGAACACTGAAGCTTTCTTT,CASVAASMNTEAFF
few,TRBJ1-2,.,TRBV29-1,TGCAGCGTTGTTGGCTTAGTTACCTATGGCTACACCTTC,CSVVGLVTYGYTF
.,TRBJ1-2,.,TRBV7-9,TGTGCCAGCATCCCGGACAGTTCGGGTGGCTACACCTTC,CASIPDSSGGYTF
.,TRBJ2-5,.,TRBV6-5,TGTGCCAGCAGTTACTCGACGTCGGGGGCCAGGGGGGAGACCCAGTACTTC,CASSYSTSGARGETQYF
.,TRBJ2-5,TRBD2,TRBV20-1,TGCAGTGCCAATAGCGGGAGCGCGGGCGAGACCCAGTACTTC,CSANSGSAGETQYF
once,TRBJ1-6,.,TRBV5-1,TGCGCCAGCAGCCCTGACGAAGGGTCCTATAATTCACCCCTCCACTTT,CASSPDEGSYNSPLHF
few,TRBJ2-1,.,TRBV24-1,TGTGCCACCAGTGATTCACAGGGCCTCGATGAGCAGTTCTTC,CATSDSQGLDEQFF
few,TRBJ2-1,TRBD1,TRBV24-1,TGTGCCACCAGTGAATCGACAGGGAAGAGGTGGAATGAGCAGTTCTTC,CATSESTGKRWNEQFF
.,TRBJ1-1,.,TRBV19,TGTGCCAGTAGTATTCCGGGTGGTAAAGCTTTCTTT,CASSIPGGKAFF
few,TRBJ2-2,TRBD1,TRBV6-1,TGTGCCAGCATCAACACAGGGGGCAGCGGTGGCGGGGAGCTGTTTTTT,CASINTGGSGGGELFF
.,TRBJ2-5,TRBD1,TRBV30,TGTGCCTGGAGTGTCCTTAGACAGGGTGAGTCAGAGACCCAGTACTTC,CAWSVLRQGESETQYF
.,TRBJ1-2,.,TRBV11-2,TGTGCCAGCAGCTCCGTGCGAGACCGCTCGCCTTATGGCTACACCTTC,CASSSVRDRSPYGYTF
.,TRBJ2-7,.,TRBV20-1,TGCAGTGCTAGAGTAGGGACTTCTACCTACGAGCAGTACTTC,CSARVGTSTYEQYF
.,TRBJ1-2,TRBD1,TRBV12-5,TGTGCTAGTGGTTCAGGGGACAGCTCGATCTATGGCTACACCTTC,CASGSGDSSIYGYTF
few,TRBJ2-3,.,TRBV20-1,TGCAGTGCTGTGGACGGGCAGCGTACAGATACGCAGTATTTT,CSAVDGQRTDTQYF
.,TRBJ2-2,.,TRBV20-1,TGCAGTGCTAAGAAATGGGGTCTTGTTGGGGAGCTGTTTTTT,CSAKKWGLVGELFF
.,TRBJ2-7,TRBD2,TRBV20-1,TGCAGTGCTAGAGGAATGGTCTGGGGACTAGGCGTCGAGCAGTACTTC,CSARGMVWGLGVEQYF
.,TRBJ1-6,.,TRBV6-5,TGTGCCAGCAGTTACGGCGCAGGAACCCATTCACCCCTCCACTTT,CASSYGAGTHSPLHF
.,TRBJ2-7,TRBD1,TRBV7-2,TGTGCCAGCAGCCCCGGGACAGGGAATCCTGCCTACGAGCAGTACTTC,CASSPGTGNPAYEQYF
few,TRBJ2-2,TRBD2,TRBV6-1,TGTGCCAGCATCAAAATCTTAGCGGGAACCCCCAGGGGCACCGGGGAGCTGTTTTTT,CASIKILAGTPRGTGELFF
few,TRBJ1-5,.,TRBV10-3,TGTGCCATCAGTGATCGACAGACTAGCAATCAGCCCCAGCATTTT,CAISDRQTSNQPQHF
few,TRBJ1-1,.,TRBV6-5,TGTGCCAGCAGTTACTCGCAGTCCGGGGGTGAAGCTTTCTTT,CASSYSQSGGEAFF
large,TRBJ1-2,.,TRBV2,TGTGCCAGCAGTGACGTAACGGCGGGCTATGGCTACACCTTC,CASSDVTAGYGYTF
.,TRBJ1-1,TRBD1,TRBV20-1,TGCAGTGCTAGATTCCAGGGGGCTGAAGCTTTCTTT,CSARFQGAEAFF
few,TRBJ2-5,.,TRBV20-1,TGCAGTGTAGGGGGGAACCAAGAGACCCAGTACTTC,CSVGGNQETQYF
.,TRBJ1-5,.,TRBV28,TGTGCCAGCAGTTTATCCCTGGGGAAGGGTCAGCCCCAGCATTTT,CASSLSLGKGQPQHF
few,TRBJ2-1,TRBD2,TRBV7-2,TGTGCCAGCAGGCCCACCATAGCGGGAGGAACCAATGAGCAGTTCTTC,CASRPTIAGGTNEQFF
.,TRBJ1-3,.,TRBV6-1,TGTGCCAGCGGCGACTACGGAAACACCATATATTTT,CASGDYGNTIYF
.,TRBJ1-1,.,TRBV7-9,TGTGCCAGCAGCTTGCGGGGCTTAGTTGACACTGAAGCTTTCTTT,CASSLRGLVDTEAFF
.,TRBJ1-1,.,TRBV20-1,TGCAGTGCCAGTGCTGACTTTTGGGCGGTCACTGAAGCTTTCTTT,CSASADFWAVTEAFF
.,TRBJ2-7,.,TRBV20-1,TGCAGTGCTAGGAGGGGGAGAGATGAGCAGTACTTC,CSARRGRDEQYF
few,TRBJ2-5,.,TRBV6-1,TGTGCCAGCAGCCCCAAAGAGACCCAGTACTTC,CASSPKETQYF
.,TRBJ1-5,.,TRBV7-8,TGTGCCAGCAGGCGAGGCAGGGGCAGCAATCAGCCCCAGCATTTT,CASRRGRGSNQPQHF
.,TRBJ1-2,.,TRBV6-1,TGTGCCAGCACAGGTTCCGGGCAGGGGTACTATGGCTACACCTTC,CASTGSGQGYYGYTF
.,TRBJ2-3,.,TRBV30,TGTGCCTGGAGTGTAGGGGATACGCAGTATTTT,CAWSVGDTQYF
.,TRBJ2-3,.,TRBV7-7,TGTGCCAGCAGCTTAGGTCCAACAGATACGCAGTATTTT,CASSLGPTDTQYF
few,TRBJ1-2,TRBD1,TRBV12-3/TRBV12-4,TGTGCCAGCAGTTCGCGGGACAGGGACTATGGCTACACCTTC,CASSSRDRDYGYTF
.,TRBJ1-1,TRBD1,TRBV29-1,TGCAGCGGAATCGGGGGACAGGGAACCACTGAAGCTTTCTTT,CSGIGGQGTTEAFF
once,TRBJ2-7,.,TRBV27,TGTGCCAGCAGGAGACGGACCGCCTACGAGCAGTACTTC,CASRRRTAYEQYF
.,TRBJ2-7,TRBD1,TRBV14,TGTGCCAGCAGCCCAATGACAGGGATGACTCAGGAGCAGTACTTC,CASSPMTGMTQEQYF
few,TRBJ1-5,.,TRBV30,TGTGCCTGGAGTGTAATGAGGGGCCAAGGAAGCAATCAGCCCCAGCATTTT,CAWSVMRGQGSNQPQHF
.,TRBJ2-2,.,TRBV10-3,TGTGCCATCAGTGGGACAGTAACCGGGGAGCTGTTTTTT,CAISGTVTGELFF
.,TRBJ2-3,.,TRBV6-2/TRBV6-3,TGTGCCAGCAGTCCCCTTTTCATAACGGGCGCGGAAGATACGCAGTATTTT,CASSPLFITGAEDTQYF
.,TRBJ2-1,.,TRBV20-1,TGCAGTGCTCGCGCGGCTAGGACTGCGAGGTATGAGCAGTTCTTC,CSARAARTARYEQFF
.,TRBJ1-5,.,TRBV19,TGTGCCAGTAGTATGGGAGGGCAGCCCCAGCATTTT,CASSMGGQPQHF
.,TRBJ1-3,.,TRBV6-5,TGTGCCAGCAGTTATTCATCTGGAAACACCATATATTTT,CASSYSSGNTIYF
.,TRBJ2-7,TRBD2,TRBV5-4,TGTGCCAGCAGCCCCCCGGGACTAGCGGGAGGCCCGTACGAGCAGTACTTC,CASSPPGLAGGPYEQYF
.,TRBJ2-3,TRBD2,TRBV20-1,TGCAGTGCTAGAGTAGCGGGGAATCCAGCAGATACGCAGTATTTT,CSARVAGNPADTQYF
.,TRBJ2-7,.,TRBV19,TGTGCCAGTAGTATAGGTTACTCCTACGAGCAGTACTTC,CASSIGYSYEQYF